This T cell receptor beta chain originates from a study of T cells in localized non-small cell lung cancer. Here immunoSEQ multiplex PCR was the method, and the copy in TCRdb shows in-frame clones only, minus some. The table shows 55,000 to 80,000 clones, with 84% occurring only once. About this clone: The antigen is undetermined. At one end, the junction sequence differs from germline, possibly due to a read error.

The germline gives CDR1 SGHTS, CDR2 YDEGEE. CDR3 length: 14 residues. Broader study findings: T cell clonality was highest in uninvolved adjacent lung, above tumor.

This clonotype was obtained from a female donor older than 55 with stage I lung adenocarcinoma. This chain links TRBV5-8 with TRBJ2-3; D not resolved. Specimen: peripheral blood, collected before any cancer treatment. CDR3 protein: CASTLFVPVDTQYF. The CDR3 nucleotides are TGTGCCAGCACCTTGTTCGTCCCCGTAGATACGCAGTATTTT.